This T cell receptor (beta chain) was sequenced during a study of Graves' ophthalmopathy and Graves' hyperthyroidism. The study's findings and limits: Both an approximately 70% sensitivity and a 72.22% specificity characterized the model's predictions of ophthalmopathy progression.

The CDR3 contains 15 residues. V lost 7 bases to trimming and J lost 1 base, with 13 bases between them. CDR1 and CDR2 from the germline V gene are SNHLY and FYNNEI. Establishment of the diagnosis relied upon clinical symptoms, serum thyroxine, TRAb, thyroid ultrasound and orbital computed tomography. From RNA, the CDR3 regions of TCR beta chains were amplified and sequenced. First-round RT-PCR relied on HTBI primers, and a second-round multiplex PCR came next. Via MiXCR, TCRdb re-called the multiplex PCR reads, giving one row per CDR3 protein. There are 1 million to 1.3 million distinct CDR3 sequences in the sample; about 36% occur only once, and around 10% lies in the top ten. This clonotype was detected many times. What it recognizes is unknown.

The TCR sequence derives from an adult man with Graves' hyperthyroidism. The chain uses TRBV2 and TRBJ2-2, with a weak D call TRBD1 (6 bases). Specimen: peripheral blood or thyroid tissue (not recorded which). CDR3 amino acids: CASTGQGMNTGELFF. The CDR3, as DNA: TGTGCCAGCACGGGGCAGGGGATGAACACCGGGGAGCTGTTTTTT.